This T cell receptor beta chain originates from a study of blood T cell repertoires in COVID-19. Study-level information: Sites in the United States, Italy and Spain provided acute and convalescent COVID-19 samples. Sources were T cells, B-cell-depleted T cells, or PBMCs; the material itself was cDNA or gDNA.

During active infection, Seattle patients enrolled and were then monitored through disease. Per the original methods: Amplifying reference gene primers gave estimates of nucleated cell counts. Repertoires were generated with immunoSEQ multiplex PCR, while TCRdb's copy carries only in-frame clones and drops some. The V and J calls and clone size are taken from that table; D and trimming were inferred from the DNA. Of a few hundred thousand clones listed, 80% to 85% were seen once; the top ten hold approximately 14%. The CDR3 consists of 15 residues. With V trimmed by 4 bases and J by 3 bases, 5 bases remained unmatched. The germline CDR1 and CDR2 sequences are KGHSH and LQKENI.

Sequenced input: peripheral blood. The chain uses TRBV18 and TRBJ2-1, with 8 bases identical to TRBD2. The TCR comes from a person aged 65-85 years with COVID-19, enrolled during active disease. CDR3 protein: CASSRNSGNYNEQFF. In DNA form, the CDR3 reads TGTGCCAGCTCACGAAATAGCGGGAACTACAATGAGCAGTTCTTC.